This T cell receptor beta chain was sequenced for a study of T-cell reconstitution after alpha-beta-depleted transplantation in children. Study-level findings and limits: Hyperexpanded clones declined; after one year, newly produced T cells mostly supplied diversity. Surviving recipient T cells and intrathymic progenitors accounted for some patients' high TCRbeta diversity at day 60. There were reportedly several hundred expanded graft clones from which alpha-beta T cells came about two months after transplant.

Unique molecular identifiers were incorporated during preparation of the TCRbeta library. TCRdb analysed the PCR reads with MiXCR anew, one entry per CDR3 protein. Among about 600,000 distinct CDR3 sequences, 10% to 15% were seen once, and the ten largest hold around 2.2%. In its sample, this clonotype was seen many times. What it binds is unknown. This TCR was sampled from a male patient between 10 and 17 years old who had a stem cell transplant for acute myeloid leukemia, so the T cells may come from the graft donor. The starting material was PBMCs, mostly from graft donor cells, obtained 360 days after TCRalphabeta/CD19-depleted stem cell transplant.

DNA of the CDR3: TGTGCCAGCAGTTTATGGAGACAGGAGTACAATGAGCAGTTCTTC. Encoded protein: CASSLWRQEYNEQFF. The rearrangement uses TRBV28 and TRBJ2-1; possibly TRBD1 for D (6 bases). The V end lost 0 bases, the J end lost 4 bases, and 10 bases lay between the germline ends. CDR3 length equals 15 residues. Germline V gives CDR1 MDHEN, CDR2 SYDVKM.